These T cell receptor beta chains were read from a single sample in a study of blood T cell repertoires in COVID-19. Repertoires were generated with immunoSEQ multiplex PCR, while TCRdb's copy carries only in-frame clones and drops some. The data hold about 310,000 clones, with about 90% observed a single time. Sequencing was performed on peripheral blood. Source of these receptors: a woman in her thirties or forties with COVID-19, enrolled during active disease. CDR3s include the opening cysteine and the closing phenylalanine or tryptophan. The D gene is left open where the match is weak. Not all rows give a size; the values are once, few, many and, for expanded clones, a class.

clone size	V gene	J gene	D gene	CDR3 protein	CDR3 DNA
NA	TRBV2	TRBJ2-5	TRBD2	CARGGTSDQETQYF	TGTGCCAGAGGAGGGACTAGCGACCAAGAGACCCAGTACTTC
NA	TRBV6-2/TRBV6-3	TRBJ1-1	NA	CASSLEVTEAFF	TGTGCCAGCAGTCTCGAGGTCACTGAAGCTTTCTTT
NA	TRBV5-6	TRBJ1-2	NA	CASSLEPARAVNYGYTF	TGTGCCAGCAGCTTGGAGCCGGCCAGGGCGGTAAACTATGGCTACACCTTC
NA	TRBV28	TRBJ1-2	NA	CASRVPNYGYTF	TGTGCCAGCCGCGTCCCTAACTATGGCTACACCTTC
NA	TRBV5-1	TRBJ2-7	NA	CASREAYEQYF	TGCGCCAGCAGAGAGGCTTACGAGCAGTACTTC
NA	TRBV5-4	TRBJ2-4	TRBD2	CASSFSGGGSYIQYF	TGTGCCAGCAGCTTTAGCGGGGGGGGGAGTTACATTCAGTACTTC
NA	TRBV11-3	TRBJ2-3	TRBD1	CASSLIPTGMPQYF	TGTGCCAGCAGCTTAATACCGACAGGGATGCCGCAGTATTTT
NA	TRBV5-6	TRBJ2-2	TRBD1	CASSLPGTATGELFF	TGTGCCAGCAGCCTACCTGGGACAGCAACCGGGGAGCTGTTTTTT
NA	TRBV7-2	TRBJ1-5	TRBD1	CASSLRQGAGQPQHF	TGTGCCAGCAGTTTGCGACAGGGGGCGGGTCAGCCCCAGCATTTT
NA	TRBV27	TRBJ1-2	NA	CASSSHSLDRDGYTF	TGTGCCAGCAGTTCCCATTCCTTGGACAGAGACGGCTACACCTTC
NA	TRBV11-2	TRBJ2-3	NA	CASSPGLTDTQYF	TGTGCCAGCAGCCCAGGATTGACAGATACGCAGTATTTT
NA	TRBV7-9	TRBJ2-6	NA	CASQPGANVLTF	TGTGCCTCACAACCTGGGGCCAACGTCCTGACTTTC
once	TRBV6-2/TRBV6-3	TRBJ2-5	TRBD1	CASSNRGRETQYF	TGTGCCAGCAGCAACAGGGGGAGGGAGACCCAGTACTTC
NA	TRBV18	TRBJ2-3	NA	CASSRGPRDTQYF	TGTGCCAGCTCACGTGGCCCCCGAGATACGCAGTATTTT
NA	TRBV19	TRBJ1-3	NA	CASRQGGSGNTIYF	TGTGCCAGTAGGCAGGGTGGCTCTGGAAACACCATATATTTT
NA	TRBV19	TRBJ1-4	TRBD1	CASSISTGAANEKLFF	TGTGCCAGTAGTATTTCCACAGGGGCGGCTAATGAAAAACTGTTTTTT
NA	TRBV19	TRBJ1-2	TRBD1	CASSHKTGKGNYGYTF	TGTGCCAGTAGCCACAAGACAGGGAAGGGCAACTATGGCTACACCTTC
NA	TRBV12-3/TRBV12-4	TRBJ1-5	NA	CASSLSQARVHF	TGTGCCAGCAGTTTATCCCAGGCTCGCGTGCATTTT
NA	TRBV5-4	TRBJ1-1	NA	CASSFTTGLNTEAFF	TGTGCCAGCAGCTTCACGACAGGCTTGAACACTGAAGCTTTCTTT
once	TRBV6-5	TRBJ1-6	NA	CASSSSAWGLITLHF	TGTGCCAGCAGTTCCTCAGCCTGGGGGCTCATCACCCTCCACTTT
NA	TRBV7-3	TRBJ2-2	TRBD1	CASSRTGTGNTGELFF	TGTGCCAGCAGTCGTACCGGGACAGGGAACACCGGGGAGCTGTTTTTT
NA	TRBV28	TRBJ2-6	TRBD1	CASTPGQGATSGANVLTF	TGTGCCAGCACCCCGGGACAGGGGGCGACCTCTGGGGCCAACGTCCTGACTTTC
NA	TRBV19	TRBJ1-4	NA	CASSILGAANEKLFF	TGTGCCAGTAGTATCTTGGGGGCGGCTAATGAAAAACTGTTTTTT
NA	TRBV16	TRBJ1-5	NA	CASSQSFARAGNQPQHF	TGTGCCAGCAGCCAATCTTTCGCCAGGGCAGGCAATCAGCCCCAGCATTTT
NA	TRBV5-1	TRBJ2-5	NA	CASSAEETQYF	TGCGCCAGCAGTGCAGAAGAGACCCAGTACTTC
NA	TRBV24-1	TRBJ2-2	TRBD1	CATGQVYTGELFF	TGTGCCACCGGACAGGTTTACACCGGGGAGCTGTTTTTT
NA	TRBV6-2/TRBV6-3	TRBJ2-7	NA	CASSYWAAPDEQYF	TGTGCCAGCAGTTATTGGGCCGCGCCAGACGAGCAGTACTTC
NA	TRBV7-8	TRBJ1-1	NA	CASSGGPYTEAFF	TGTGCCAGCAGTGGCGGGCCCTACACTGAAGCTTTCTTT
NA	TRBV7-8	TRBJ2-7	NA	CASSSQAEAYYEQYF	TGTGCCAGCAGCTCCCAAGCGGAGGCTTACTACGAGCAGTACTTC
NA	TRBV5-6	TRBJ2-1	NA	CASSVFTRGQSSYNEQFF	TGTGCCAGCAGCGTTTTTACAAGGGGACAAAGCTCCTACAATGAGCAGTTCTTC
NA	TRBV19	TRBJ2-1	NA	CASSIYAYNEQFF	TGTGCCAGTAGTATCTACGCCTACAATGAGCAGTTCTTC
NA	TRBV12-3/TRBV12-4	TRBJ2-5	NA	CASSKTAPETQYF	TGTGCCAGCAGTAAGACAGCGCCAGAGACCCAGTACTTC
NA	TRBV7-8	TRBJ2-5	NA	CASSLAMGLVETQYF	TGTGCCAGCAGCTTAGCGATGGGCCTCGTTGAGACCCAGTACTTC
NA	TRBV3-1/TRBV3-2	TRBJ2-7	TRBD2	CASSQETSAAYEQYF	TGTGCCAGCAGCCAAGAAACTAGCGCTGCCTACGAGCAGTACTTC
NA	TRBV6-5	TRBJ2-2	NA	CASSYRTANTGELFF	TGTGCCAGCTCCTATCGGACAGCGAACACCGGGGAGCTGTTTTTT
NA	TRBV27	TRBJ1-1	NA	CASSFGPNPGRLVGQSNTEAFF	TGTGCCAGCAGTTTTGGTCCTAACCCAGGTAGGTTAGTCGGACAAAGTAACACTGAAGCTTTCTTT